One sample yielded the 20 T cell receptor beta chains listed below, sequenced in a study of blood T cell repertoires in COVID-19. Using immunoSEQ multiplex PCR, the repertoire was profiled, and TCRdb retains in-frame clones only, with some absent. The top ten clones hold roughly 2.4% of a sample with around 110,000 clones, approximately 82% of them seen once. Sequencing was performed on peripheral blood. These receptors all stem from a man aged 25-40 years with acute or convalescent COVID-19.

The J gene is TRBJ1-2, the V gene TRBV6-1, with unresolved D. Looked up from germline, CDR1 is MNHNS and CDR2 is SASEGT. V was pared by 0 bases and J by 4 bases, with 9 bases between. This CDR3 spans 14 amino acids. Written as DNA, the CDR3 is TGTGCCAGCAGTGAAGCGTCAGGTAGCTATGGCTACACCTTC. It codes for CASSEASGSYGYTF.

This rearrangement joins TRBV14 to TRBJ2-5; 7 nucleotides line up with TRBD1. V lost 0 bases to trimming and J lost 1 base; unmatched junction nucleotides: 8. The germline V gene has CDR1 SGHDN and CDR2 FVKESK. CDR3 length: 17 residues. CDR3 sequence (DNA): TGTGCCAGCAGCCAAGAGAAAGGAACAGGGGCCCAAGAGACCCAGTACTTC. As protein: CASSQEKGTGAQETQYF.

The chain carries TRBV7-9 and TRBJ1-2; 7 nucleotides agree with TRBD1. Trimming removed 1 base from V and 4 bases from J; junction bases left unmatched: 6. The CDR3 runs 15 residues. Germline values: CDR1 SEHNR, CDR2 FQNEAQ (reference sequence). The chain's CDR3 is CASSLGGQISYGYTF. CDR3 sequence (DNA): TGTGCCAGCAGCTTAGGGGGACAGATCTCCTATGGCTACACCTTC.

This rearrangement joins TRBV12-3 or TRBV12-4 to TRBJ1-2, with 8 bases identical to TRBD1. With V trimmed by 5 bases and J by 6 bases, 5 bases remained unmatched. CDR3 length: 13 residues. The CDR3 protein is CASSRTTGDGYTF. The CDR3 nucleotides are TGTGCCAGCAGTCGAACGACAGGGGATGGCTACACCTTC.

This clone was seen just once. CDR3 sequence (DNA): TGTGCCAGCAGAGGGACAGGGCATAGCAATCAGCCCCAGCATTTT. Translation: CASRGTGHSNQPQHF. The gene calls are TRBV27 and TRBJ1-5; the match to TRBD1 covers 9 bases. CDR1 is MNHEY and CDR2 is SMNVEV in the germline V gene (reference sequence). The CDR3 covers 15 residues. The J segment lost 0 bases and the V segment lost 6 bases, leaving 3 bases of the junction unmatched.

The chain combines TRBV4-2 with TRBJ1-1; 7 nucleotides align to TRBD1. Trimming took 4 bases from V and 1 from J; bases not matched to a gene: 15. Germline assignment: CDR1 LGHNA and CDR2 YNFKEQ. The CDR3 has 18 residues. The CDR3: CASSPRGRTGASNTEAFF. The CDR3 nucleotides are TGTGCCAGCAGCCCGAGAGGTAGGACAGGAGCCTCGAACACTGAAGCTTTCTTT.

This clone was detected only once. The chain combines TRBV28 with TRBJ1-4, with D perhaps TRBD1 (5 bases). This CDR3 spans 16 amino acids. Germline V CDR1 and CDR2: MDHEN, SYDVKM. Trimming removed 5 bases at V and 6 bases at J, with 19 bases between. The CDR3 reads CASSLPREGRDEKLFF. The CDR3 region has the DNA TGTGCCAGCAGTCTCCCCCGGGAGGGGAGGGATGAAAAACTGTTTTTT.

The gene calls are TRBV6-2 or TRBV6-3 and TRBJ1-5; the match to TRBD1 covers 7 bases. Germline CDR1 MNHEY, CDR2 SVGEGT. CDR3 length equals 17 residues. Germline trimming cut 3 bases from V and 5 bases from J; bases unmatched to any gene: 13. The CDR3 DNA sequence: TGTGCCAGCAGTTATTCGGCCCACAGGGGACCGGATCAGCCCCAGCATTTT. It encodes CASSYSAHRGPDQPQHF.

V is TRBV30 and J is TRBJ1-4, with 11 bases aligning to TRBD1. Germline V gene sequence: CDR1 GTSNPN, CDR2 SVGIG (reference sequence). The CDR3 is 16 amino acids. Germline trimming cut 3 bases from V and 2 bases from J; bases unmatched to any gene: 5. The CDR3 here is CAWSGGQGATNEKLFF. The CDR3 DNA reads TGTGCCTGGAGCGGCGGACAGGGGGCGACTAATGAAAAACTGTTTTTT.

This chain links TRBV5-1 with TRBJ2-3, with TRBD2 matching 8 bases. CDR1 and CDR2 from the germline V gene are SGHRS and YFSETQ. This CDR3 region has 16 residues. V dropped 0 bases and J dropped 0; count of bases not matched to a gene: 3. The CDR3: CASSLAPSGSTDTQYF. In nucleotides, the CDR3 is TGCGCCAGCAGCTTGGCACCTAGCGGGAGCACAGATACGCAGTATTTT.

Comment on this clone: Additional DNA sequences in this sample encode the identical CDR3. The chain employs TRBV4-2 and TRBJ1-2; 12 nucleotides agree with TRBD1. V lost 0 bases, J lost 8 bases, and 4 bases stayed unmatched. This CDR3 spans 15 amino acids. CDR1 is LGHNA, CDR2 YNFKEQ, per germline. The CDR3 nucleotides are TGTGCCAGCAGCCAAGACCGGGACAGGGGGCCCGGCTACACCTTC. Translated, it gives CASSQDRDRGPGYTF.

This clone has a single count. The J gene is TRBJ2-1, the V gene TRBV29-1; possibly TRBD2 for D (5 bases). CDR1 and CDR2 from the germline V gene are SQVTM and ANQGSEA. This CDR3 has 13 amino acids. The ends were cut back, 3 bases at V and 0 bases at J, with 6 bases in the middle. The CDR3 reads CSVDGSSYNEQFF. Written as DNA, the CDR3 is TGCAGCGTTGATGGGAGCTCCTACAATGAGCAGTTCTTC.

V and J are TRBV6-4 and TRBJ2-2, with D possibly matching TRBD2 (6 bases). Between the trimmed V and J ends, which lost 0 bases and 6 bases, there was a span of 14 bases. The CDR3 loop spans 16 amino acids. Per the germline V gene, CDR1 is MRHNA and CDR2 is SNTAGT. Here the CDR3 reads CASSDSVASGAGELFF. The CDR3 coding sequence is TGTGCCAGCAGTGACTCAGTCGCTTCGGGGGCCGGGGAGCTGTTTTTT.

This chain uses TRBV11-1 with TRBJ1-1; unclear D gene. The germline V and J ends were trimmed by 5 bases and 1 base, with 5 bases remaining between them. Per germline, CDR1 SGHAT and CDR2 FQDESV (reference sequence). CDR3 length: 12 residues. The CDR3 loop reads CASSRENTEAFF. As DNA, the CDR3 is TGTGCCAGCAGCCGAGAGAACACTGAAGCTTTCTTT.

The gene calls are TRBV19 and TRBJ1-5; 8 bases line up with TRBD1. Germline V CDR1 and CDR2: LNHDA, SQIVND (reference sequence). Trimming removed 1 base from V and 0 bases from J; junction bases left unmatched: 5. CDR3 length: 17 amino acids. Written as DNA, the CDR3 is TGTGCCAGTAGTATAGGTGACAGGGGTCATAGCAATCAGCCCCAGCATTTT. It is translated as CASSIGDRGHSNQPQHF.

As DNA, the CDR3 is TGTGCCAGCAGCTTTAGCGGGGGGGACACAGATACGCAGTATTTT. Amino acid sequence: CASSFSGGDTDTQYF. This chain uses TRBV7-9 with TRBJ2-3; 11 nucleotides match TRBD2. Germline loops: CDR1 SEHNR, CDR2 FQNEAQ (reference sequence). The V segment lost 3 bases and the J segment 2 bases; nucleotides outside the gene matches: 1. This CDR3 region has 15 residues. Full variable domain (rest looked up from reference TRBV7-9 and TRBJ2-3): DTGVSQNPRHKITKRGQNVTFRCDPISEHNRLYWYRQTLGQGPEFLTYFQNEAQLEKSRLLSDRFSAERPKGSFSTLEIQRTEQGDSAMYLCASSFSGGDTDTQYFGPGTRLTVL.

V gene TRBV7-2 combines with J gene TRBJ2-5; 10 bases map to TRBD2. Trimming took 4 bases from V and 1 from J; bases not matched to a gene: 0. This CDR3 is 14 amino acids long. Germline lookup yields CDR1 SGHTA and CDR2 FQGNSA. The CDR3 region has the DNA TGTGCCAGCAGCTGGACTAGCGGCCAAGAGACCCAGTACTTC. Its protein product is CASSWTSGQETQYF. The full variable domain, with the rest looked up from reference TRBV7-2 and TRBJ2-5, is GAGVSQSPSNKVTEKGKDVELRCDPISGHTALYWYRQSLGQGLEFLIYFQGNSAPDKSGLPSDRFSAERTGGSVSTLTIQRTQQEDSAVYLCASSWTSGQETQYFGPGTRLLVL.

The chain links TRBV9 to TRBJ2-3, with D perhaps matching TRBD1 (7 bases). Trimming pared 4 bases from V and 1 base from J, leaving 19 bases between. The CDR3 runs 17 residues. Germline V gives CDR1 SGDLS, CDR2 YYNGEE. The CDR3 protein is CASSLGIRGDRTDTQYF. CDR3 bases: TGTGCCAGCAGCTTAGGGATCAGGGGGGACCGCACAGATACGCAGTATTTT.

The chain is built from TRBV12-5 and TRBJ2-5, with D maybe TRBD2 (5 bases). Germline V gives CDR1 LGHNT, CDR2 FRNRAP. V shed 1 base and J shed 5 bases, with 11 bases lying between them. This CDR3 has 14 amino acids. DNA for the CDR3: TGTGCTAGTGGTTTGGCTATGGGGAGCGAGACCCAGTACTTC. Protein: CASGLAMGSETQYF.

The rearrangement links TRBV6-4 to TRBJ1-1; D gene unclear. The germline V and J ends were trimmed by 3 bases and 4 bases, with 9 bases remaining between them. Germline V lookup: CDR1 MRHNA, CDR2 SNTAGT. The CDR3 covers 13 residues. Written as DNA, the CDR3 is TGTGCCAGCAGTGAGCGGACTGGCACTGAAGCTTTCTTT. This translates into CASSERTGTEAFF.